A single sample gave rise to the 15 T cell receptor beta chains below, sequenced in a study of cytotoxic CD8 clonotypes in ibrutinib-treated CLL (dated by TCRdb to about 2021). Explained via the paper, the time point label denotes: progressive disease on ibrutinib. The method behind the library was the immunoSEQ multiplex PCR assay. TCRdb limited this immuneACCESS table to in-frame rearrangements with V and J called. A share of clones is missing; checked studies link under half to unresolved V genes, and the rest is unexplained. In all, the sample holds approximately 170,000 clones, and about 88% of those were seen once. The ten largest clonotypes hold more than 2.5% of the sample. The material was PBMCs, obtained at disease progression, from a patient treated with ibrutinib. These receptors were collected from a human donor with chronic lymphocytic leukemia.

CDR3 sequence reads: CASSFVGTGSNEQFF. CDR3 sequence (DNA): TGTGCCAGCAGTTTTGTCGGGACAGGGTCCAATGAGCAGTTCTTC. The chain links TRBV6-4 to TRBJ2-1, with 9 bases fitting TRBD1. J gave up 6 bases and V 5 bases, and 8 bases lay outside the gene matches. The germline gives CDR1 MRHNA, CDR2 SNTAGT. The CDR3 has 15 amino acids.

This sequence joins TRBV7-6 and TRBJ2-2; D might be TRBD1 or TRBD2, each matching 5 bases. The V gene lost 5 bases and the J gene lost 5 bases, with 15 bases spanning the gap. This CDR3 comprises 15 residues. Germline loops: CDR1 SGHVS, CDR2 FNYEAQ. CDR3 nucleotide sequence: TGTGCCAGCAGCCCGGGACGGGGTTTGACCGGGGAGCTGTTTTTT. This sequence encodes CASSPGRGLTGELFF.

V is TRBV5-5 and J is TRBJ1-2; D uncertain. Trimming took 2 bases from V and 0 from J, leaving 14 bases between them. This CDR3 region has 16 residues. Looked up from germline, CDR1 is SGHKS and CDR2 is YYEKEE (reference sequence). CDR3 coding DNA: TGTGCCAGCAGCTTCAGTGTTCAGATATCTAACTATGGCTACACCTTC. It codes for CASSFSVQISNYGYTF.

The J gene is TRBJ1-3, the V gene TRBV27; TRBD1 matches at 10 bases. In germline, CDR1 is MNHEY, CDR2 SMNVEV (reference sequence). With 2 bases clipped from V and 3 bases from J, the junction kept 4 bases outside the gene matches. CDR3 size: 16 residues. The CDR3 nucleotides read TGTGCCAGCAGTTTAACCGGGACAGGGGTTGGAAACACCATATATTTT. This sequence encodes CASSLTGTGVGNTIYF.

The chain recombines TRBV7-2 with TRBJ2-2; D perhaps matches TRBD2 (5 bases). This CDR3 is built from 13 residues. CDR1 and CDR2 from the germline V gene are SGHTA and FQGNSA. V was clipped by 2 bases and J by 6 bases, with 7 bases between them. The CDR3 DNA follows: TGTGCCAGCAGCTTAAGGCGGGCCGGGGAGCTGTTTTTT. This codes for CASSLRRAGELFF. Variable domain in full (rest from reference TRBV7-2 and TRBJ2-2): GAGVSQSPSNKVTEKGKDVELRCDPISGHTALYWYRQSLGQGLEFLIYFQGNSAPDKSGLPSDRFSAERTGGSVSTLTIQRTQQEDSAVYLCASSLRRAGELFFGEGSRLTVL.

The rearrangement links TRBV7-2 to TRBJ2-7, with TRBD1 as a possible D gene (5 bases). Germline lookup yields CDR1 SGHTA and CDR2 FQGNSA. V lost 0 bases and J 5 bases, leaving 14 bases between the germline ends. This CDR3 has 15 residues. CDR3 DNA: TGTGCCAGCAGCTTAGCTTGCAGGGTTGTCCACGAGCAGTACTTC. Residues: CASSLACRVVHEQYF.

This chain uses TRBV6-6 with TRBJ2-1, with 8 bases lining up with TRBD2. J lost 8 bases, V lost 10 bases, and 4 bases had no gene match. The CDR3 extends over 11 amino acids. CDR1 and CDR2 (germline): MNHNY, SVGAGI (reference sequence). The CDR3 sequence is CAIRRGDEQFF. The CDR3 DNA reads as TGTGCCATCCGGCGGGGGGATGAGCAGTTCTTC.

The chain employs TRBV5-6 and TRBJ2-1; 9 bases are a match to TRBD2. Germline V gene data show CDR1 as SGHDT and CDR2 as YYEEEE. The CDR3 is made up of 15 amino acids. After removal of 5 bases from V and 2 bases from J, the junction contained 5 bases not matched to a gene. CDR3 loop: CASSLAGVAYNEQFF. The CDR3 bases are TGTGCCAGCAGTTTAGCGGGAGTCGCCTACAATGAGCAGTTCTTC. The complete variable domain, with remaining parts taken from reference TRBV5-6 and TRBJ2-1, reads DAGVTQSPTHLIKTRGQQVTLRCSPKSGHDTVSWYQQALGQGPQFIFQYYEEEERQRGNFPDRFSGHQFPNYSSELNVNALLLGDSALYLCASSLAGVAYNEQFFGPGTRLTVL.

The rearrangement links TRBV9 to TRBJ1-1; D remains ambiguous. This CDR3 region has 13 residues. Germline V gives CDR1 SGDLS, CDR2 YYNGEE. V dropped 5 bases and J dropped 2 bases, with 10 bases sitting between them. The CDR3 DNA reads TGTGCCAGCAGACGCGGGATCAACACTGAAGCTTTCTTT. It yields the protein CASRRGINTEAFF.

The J gene is TRBJ2-7, the V gene TRBV6-5; 8 bases are a match to TRBD1. Germline loops: CDR1 MNHEY, CDR2 SVGAGI. With V trimmed by 6 bases and J by 0 bases, 4 bases remained unmatched. The CDR3 covers 14 residues. The CDR3 sequence is CASSTQGGSYEQYF. CDR3 in DNA: TGTGCCAGCAGCACACAGGGGGGCTCCTACGAGCAGTACTTC.

The chain couples TRBV18 to TRBJ2-6; D is undetermined. The CDR3 contains 14 residues. CDR1 KGHSH and CDR2 LQKENI come from the germline V gene. Trimming left V 6 bases short and J 0 bases short, with 6 bases between. In nucleotides, the CDR3 is TGTGCCAGCTCTCCCGTCTCTGGGGCCAACGTCCTGACTTTC. Protein: CASSPVSGANVLTF.

The chain uses TRBV21-1 and TRBJ2-7; the DNA was not compared with TRBD1, the D call given in the table. TRBV21-1 is marked as a pseudogene. This CDR3 comprises 16 residues. CDR3 coding DNA: TGTGCCAGCAGCAAAAGCGGACAGGACTTAGATTCCGAGCAGTACTTC. It translates to CASSKSGQDLDSEQYF.

The rearrangement links TRBV4-2 to TRBJ2-7; 7 nucleotides align to TRBD2. This CDR3 has 18 amino acids. Germline assignment: CDR1 LGHNA and CDR2 YNFKEQ. V lost 2 bases and J lost 0; bases outside the gene matches: 13. The chain's CDR3 is CASSQLWNRGGSSYEQYF. The CDR3 region has the DNA TGTGCCAGCAGCCAATTATGGAATAGGGGCGGGAGCTCCTACGAGCAGTACTTC.

This chain links TRBV5-6 with TRBJ2-5, with 9 bases fitting TRBD1. This CDR3 spans 13 amino acids. V was pared by 5 bases and J by 3 bases, with 2 bases of the junction left unmatched. Germline-derived CDR1 and CDR2 are SGHDT and YYEEEE. The CDR3 loop is CASRQGAEETQYF. In DNA, the CDR3 is TGTGCCAGCAGACAGGGGGCAGAAGAGACCCAGTACTTC.

CDR3 sequence (DNA): TGTGCCAGCAGTTTTTTAGGCGAGCAGTACTTC. Its protein is CASSFLGEQYF. This chain joins TRBV28 and TRBJ2-7; no firm D call. Germline values: CDR1 MDHEN, CDR2 SYDVKM. CDR3 length equals 11 residues. Trimming took off 3 bases at V and 6 bases at J, with 6 bases between the two ends.